The subject of this entry is one TCR beta chain. What it binds is not known. The V end was cut by 6 bases, the J end by 4 bases, with 9 bases between. The germline gives CDR1 SGHDN, CDR2 FVKESK. The CDR3 runs to 12 residues. Isolation of CD4+ naive, central memory, regulatory and stem cell-like memory cells was achieved by sorting via CD45RO/CCR7/CD25/CD127/CD95/CD27. These data originate in a study of beta chain features in type 1 diabetes. Study at large: Across the samples, approximately 98,000,000 sorted cells were examined in total. Study-level findings and limits: Fewer junction insertions and more nucleotide deletions appeared in type 1 diabetes patients. Moderately but significantly shorter TCRB CDR3s were found in Type 1 diabetes patients in all four CD4+ subsets.

Investigators reverse transcribed all isolated RNA, so they sequenced expressed TCRB transcripts. This table comes from immunoSEQ multiplex PCR, and its TCRdb copy is limited to in-frame clones, with some not included. The data hold about 620,000 clones, with about 16% observed a single time. This rearrangement joins TRBV14 to TRBJ2-5; a weak D match, TRBD1 (6 bases). The clonotype originates from a man aged 18-30 years in good health. Sequenced: naive CD4+ T cells from blood. The CDR3 sequence: CASRGAGETQYF. In DNA, the CDR3 is TGTGCCAGCAGGGGGGCTGGAGAGACCCAGTACTTC.